This is a list of T cell receptor beta chains from one sample in a study of response to subunit inactivated influenza vaccine. MiXCR was run by TCRdb on the RT-PCR reads, yielding one entry per CDR3 protein. Here the sample spans around 500,000 distinct CDR3 sequences, over 9.5% being singletons. The sample here was PBMCs from blood, taken 35 to 45 days after vaccination. The receptor source for this set is a man in his fifties who received an inactivated influenza vaccine. Each CDR3 is given with its conserved first and last residue. Clone size appears in some rows only: once, few, many, or a class for an expanded clone.

CDR3: CASCLGGSTGELFF; J: TRBJ2-2; V: TRBV28; size: NA
CDR3: CASSLAKMETQYF; J: TRBJ2-5; V: TRBV12-3/TRBV12-4; size: many
CDR3: CASSLNRGKYGYTF; J: TRBJ1-2; V: TRBV5-6; size: many
CDR3: CSVEGQAGYEQYF; J: TRBJ2-7; V: TRBV29-1; size: many
CDR3: CSVVRQGAYEQYF; J: TRBJ2-7; V: TRBV29-1; size: many
CDR3: CASSTPGLAGVGEQYF; J: TRBJ2-7; V: TRBV12-3/TRBV12-4; size: few
CDR3: CASSLAPQSYNEQFF; J: TRBJ2-1; V: TRBV7-2; size: NA
CDR3: CASTRTGRSEGQYF; J: TRBJ2-5; V: TRBV28; size: NA
CDR3: CASSQGAVVVLRTNTEAFF; J: TRBJ1-1; V: TRBV4-1; size: many
CDR3: CASSRMGVGEQFF; J: TRBJ2-1; V: TRBV5-6; size: many